This TCR beta chain was captured by sequencing in a study of cytomegalovirus exposure and HLA in healthy donors. Study findings and constraints: The tendency of first-cohort TCR clusters to co-occur in the 120 or so validation repertoires was identified by a subsequent analysis.

The table came from immunoSEQ multiplex PCR; TCRdb's copy has only in-frame clones and leaves some out. This sample has some 170,000 clones; more than 75% occur once, and the top ten carry 6% to 8.5%. As regards this clone: The antigen is not known.

Trimming removed 0 bases from V and 5 bases from J, with 10 bases in between. Germline loops: CDR1 LGHNA, CDR2 YSLEER. This CDR3 spans 14 amino acids. The receptor was derived from a man in his thirties or forties in good health and CMV-seropositive. Sequences were obtained from PBMCs. This chain joins TRBV4-3 and TRBJ2-5; D might be TRBD2 (6 bases). CDR3 bases: TGCGCCAGCAGCCAAGAGGGGAGGTCGGAGACCCAGTACTTC. As protein: CASSQEGRSETQYF.